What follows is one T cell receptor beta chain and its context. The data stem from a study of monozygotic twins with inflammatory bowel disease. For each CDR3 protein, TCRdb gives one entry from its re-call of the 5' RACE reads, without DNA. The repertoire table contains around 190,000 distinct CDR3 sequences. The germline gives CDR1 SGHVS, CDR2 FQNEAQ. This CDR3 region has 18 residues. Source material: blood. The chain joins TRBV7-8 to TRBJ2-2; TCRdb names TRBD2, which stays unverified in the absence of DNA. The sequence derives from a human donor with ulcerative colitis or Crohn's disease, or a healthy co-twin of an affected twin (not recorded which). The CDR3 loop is CASSLAKDYGTNLRELFF. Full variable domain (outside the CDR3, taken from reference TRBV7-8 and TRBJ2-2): GAGVSQSPRYKVAKRGQDVALRCDPISGHVSLFWYQQALGQGPEFLTYFQNEAQLDKSGLPSDRFFAERPEGSVSTLKIQRTQQEDSAVYLCASSLAKDYGTNLRELFFGEGSRLTVL.